Below, 3 T cell receptor beta chains from the same sample are listed, as sequenced in a study of beta chain features in type 1 diabetes. Study-wide results and caveats: TCRB CDR3 length was moderately but significantly reduced in all four CD4+ subsets of Type 1 diabetes patients.

Isolated RNA was reverse transcribed in full, so expressed TCRB transcripts were sequenced. The data were produced by immunoSEQ multiplex PCR, yet TCRdb's version contains in-frame clones alone and is incomplete. Of about 270,000 clones listed, roughly an eighth are singletons. These receptors have no known antigen. Material for sequencing was naive CD4+ T cells from blood. The receptors originated from a man aged 25 to 40 with type 1 diabetes.

This clone was observed a few times. The V gene is TRBV28, the J gene TRBJ1-2; tentative D call: TRBD1 (5 bases). The V end lost 7 bases, the J end lost 6 bases, and 12 bases lay between the germline ends. This CDR3 contains 12 residues. The germline V gene has CDR1 MDHEN and CDR2 SYDVKM. The CDR3 region has the DNA TGTGCCAGCAAGACAGTCCCCAATGGCTACACCTTC. Its translation: CASKTVPNGYTF.

The chain combines TRBV7-8 with TRBJ2-7; 9 bases are a match to TRBD1. The V gene's germline CDR1 is SGHVS and CDR2 FQNEAQ. The CDR3 consists of 14 residues. The V segment lost 5 bases and the J segment 3 bases; nucleotides outside the gene matches: 5. The CDR3 loop reads CASSPGTGNYEQYF. CDR3 DNA sequence: TGTGCCAGCAGCCCCGGGACAGGGAACTACGAGCAGTACTTC.

The rearrangement joins TRBV7-3 to TRBJ2-2; a weak D match, TRBD1 (6 bases). V shed 5 bases and J shed 4 bases, with 8 bases lying between them. Germline values: CDR1 SGHTA, CDR2 FQGTGA. The CDR3 totals 13 residues. CDR3 coding DNA: TGTGCCAGCAGCAAACAGGGCACCGGGGAGCTGTTTTTT. As protein: CASSKQGTGELFF.